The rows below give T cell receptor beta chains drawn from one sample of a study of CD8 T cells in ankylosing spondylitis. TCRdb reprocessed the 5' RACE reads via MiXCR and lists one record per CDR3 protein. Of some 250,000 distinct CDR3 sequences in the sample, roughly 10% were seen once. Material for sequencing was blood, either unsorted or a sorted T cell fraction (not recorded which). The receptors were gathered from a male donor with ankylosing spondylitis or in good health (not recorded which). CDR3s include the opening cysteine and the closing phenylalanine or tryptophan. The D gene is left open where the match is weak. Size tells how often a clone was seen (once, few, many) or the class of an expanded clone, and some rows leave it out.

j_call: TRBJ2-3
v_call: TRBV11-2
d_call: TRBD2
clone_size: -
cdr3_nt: TGTGCCAGCAGCTCAGACGACGGACTAGCGGGGGGCCAGAGCACAGATACGCAGTATTTT
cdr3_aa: CASSSDDGLAGGQSTDTQYF

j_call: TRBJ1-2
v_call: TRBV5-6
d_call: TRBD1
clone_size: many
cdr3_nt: TGTGCCAGCAGTGGTACAGGGGATTACTATGGCTACACCTTC
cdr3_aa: CASSGTGDYYGYTF

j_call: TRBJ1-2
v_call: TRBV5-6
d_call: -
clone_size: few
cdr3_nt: TGTGCCAGCAGCTTGCGGGTGAATGGCTACACCTTC
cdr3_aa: CASSLRVNGYTF

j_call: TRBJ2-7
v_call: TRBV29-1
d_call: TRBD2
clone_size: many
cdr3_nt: TGCAGCGTTGGAGGCGGGAGGGCCGGGGGGATCCACGAGCAGTACTTC
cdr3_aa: CSVGGGRAGGIHEQYF

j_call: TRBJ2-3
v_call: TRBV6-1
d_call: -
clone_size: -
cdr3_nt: TGTGCCAGCAGTGTCGGGGGGCAGTATTTT
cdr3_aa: CASSVGGQYF

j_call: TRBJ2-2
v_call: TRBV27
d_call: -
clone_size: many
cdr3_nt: TGTGCCAGCAGCATGGGGGGGGCGTCCGGGGAGCTGTTTTTT
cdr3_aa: CASSMGGASGELFF

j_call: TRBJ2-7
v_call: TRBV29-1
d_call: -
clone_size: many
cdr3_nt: TGCAGCGCGACAGGTATGACCTCCTACGAGCAGTACTTC
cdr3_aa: CSATGMTSYEQYF

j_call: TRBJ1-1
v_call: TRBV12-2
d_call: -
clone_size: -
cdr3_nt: TGTGCAAGTCGGTCTGTGACGCAGGGGGGGATAAGAAAAACTGAAGCTTTCTTT
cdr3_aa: CASRSVTQGGIRKTEAFF

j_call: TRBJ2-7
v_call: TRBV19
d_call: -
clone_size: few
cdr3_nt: TGTGCCACCCAACCCGGGACCTTCGGGGAGCAGTACTTC
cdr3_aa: CATQPGTFGEQYF

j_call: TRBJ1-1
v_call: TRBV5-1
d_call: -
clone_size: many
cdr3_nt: TGCGCCAGCAGCTTCCACAGCTCGGGGAACACTGAAGCTTTCTTT
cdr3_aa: CASSFHSSGNTEAFF

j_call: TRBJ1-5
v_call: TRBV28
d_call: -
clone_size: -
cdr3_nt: TGTGCCAGCAGTTTCCGGCAGGGAAATTATCAGCCCCAGCATTTT
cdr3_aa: CASSFRQGNYQPQHF

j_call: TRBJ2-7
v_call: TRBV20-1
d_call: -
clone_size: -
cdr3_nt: TGCAGTGCTACCACCTTAACCGGGACTTGGAGCTCCGAGCAGTACTTC
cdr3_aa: CSATTLTGTWSSEQYF

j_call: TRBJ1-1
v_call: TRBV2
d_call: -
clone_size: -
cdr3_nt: TGTGCCAGCCTTCAGGATGCTTTCTTT
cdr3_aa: CASLQDAFF

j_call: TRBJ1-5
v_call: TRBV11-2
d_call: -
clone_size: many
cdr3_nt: TGTGCCAGCAGCTTAGACAGAGTTCGGCCCCAGCATTTT
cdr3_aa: CASSLDRVRPQHF

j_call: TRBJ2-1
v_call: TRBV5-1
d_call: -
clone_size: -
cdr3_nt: TGCGCCAGCAGCTTGAGGGAAATCTACAATGAGCAGTTCTTC
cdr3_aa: CASSLREIYNEQFF

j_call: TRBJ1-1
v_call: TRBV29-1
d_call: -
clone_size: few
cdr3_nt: TGCAGCGTTGACTATGCGGCTAACACTGAAGCTTTCTTT
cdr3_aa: CSVDYAANTEAFF

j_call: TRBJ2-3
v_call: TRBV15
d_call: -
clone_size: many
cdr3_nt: TGTGCCACCAGCAGAGATCCCTTAATGAGCCAAGATACGCAGTATTTT
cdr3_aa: CATSRDPLMSQDTQYF

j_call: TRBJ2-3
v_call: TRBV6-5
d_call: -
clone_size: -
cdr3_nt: TGTGCCAGCAGTTTTTCCGCAACTCTCACAGATATGCAGTATTTT
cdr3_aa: CASSFSATLTDMQYF

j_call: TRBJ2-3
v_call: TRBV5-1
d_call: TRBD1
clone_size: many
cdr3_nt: TGCGCCAGCAGACTGGGAGGGACAGGGCTAGGAGATACGCAGTATTTT
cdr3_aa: CASRLGGTGLGDTQYF

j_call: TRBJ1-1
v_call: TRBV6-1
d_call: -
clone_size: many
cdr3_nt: TGTGCCATAGGGTGGCGGGGTAACACTGAAGCTTTCTTT
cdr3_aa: CAIGWRGNTEAFF

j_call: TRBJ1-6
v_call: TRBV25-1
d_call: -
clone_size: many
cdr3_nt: TGTGCCAGCAGTGAAGGGACAAATTCACCCCTCCACTTT
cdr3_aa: CASSEGTNSPLHF

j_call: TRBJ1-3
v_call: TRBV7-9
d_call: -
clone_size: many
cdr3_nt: TGTGCCAGCAGCTTAGTGGGGAGAAACACCATATATTTT
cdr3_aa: CASSLVGRNTIYF

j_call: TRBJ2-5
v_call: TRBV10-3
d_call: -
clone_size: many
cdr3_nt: TGTGCCATCAGTGAGTCCCAAGAGACCCAGTACTTC
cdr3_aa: CAISESQETQYF

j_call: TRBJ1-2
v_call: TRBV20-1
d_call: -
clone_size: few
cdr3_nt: TGCAGTGCTAGGGAGCAGGGCTTCGGCTATGGCTACACCTTC
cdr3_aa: CSAREQGFGYGYTF

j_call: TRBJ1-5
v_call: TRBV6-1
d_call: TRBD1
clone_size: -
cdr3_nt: TGTGCCAGCAGTGTGCCCCGGGACAGGGGACGCAATCAGCCCCAGCATTTT
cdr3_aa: CASSVPRDRGRNQPQHF

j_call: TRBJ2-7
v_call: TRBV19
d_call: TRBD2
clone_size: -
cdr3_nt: TGTGCCAGTAGTATAAGCGGGAGTTGGTACGAGCAGTACTTC
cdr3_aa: CASSISGSWYEQYF

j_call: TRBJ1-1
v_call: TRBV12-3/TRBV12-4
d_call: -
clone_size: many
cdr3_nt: TGTGCCAGCAGTGACTGGGGAGGGACTGAAGCTTTCTTT
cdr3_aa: CASSDWGGTEAFF

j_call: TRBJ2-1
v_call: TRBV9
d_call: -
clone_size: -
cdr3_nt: TGTGCCAGCTCCCCCGCGGGATCCTACAATGAGCAGTTCTTC
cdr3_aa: CASSPAGSYNEQFF

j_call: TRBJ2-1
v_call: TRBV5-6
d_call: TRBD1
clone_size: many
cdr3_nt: TGTGCCAGCAGCTCGGGACAGGGAAGTGGGAATGAGCAGTTCTTC
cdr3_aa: CASSSGQGSGNEQFF

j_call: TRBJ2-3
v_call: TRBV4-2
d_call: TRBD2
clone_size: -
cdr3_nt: TGTGCCAGCAGCCAAGATGCTAGCGGGGGGGTAGATACGCAGTATTTT
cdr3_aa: CASSQDASGGVDTQYF

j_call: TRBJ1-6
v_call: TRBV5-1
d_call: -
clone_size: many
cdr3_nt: TGCGCCAGCAGCCTCCGCTCGGACCCTGGGGGTTCACCCCTCCACTTT
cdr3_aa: CASSLRSDPGGSPLHF

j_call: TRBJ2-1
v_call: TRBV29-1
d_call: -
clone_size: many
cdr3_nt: TGCAGCGTGCGGACAGCAGGGTTTGATGTCAATGAGCAGTTCTTC
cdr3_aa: CSVRTAGFDVNEQFF

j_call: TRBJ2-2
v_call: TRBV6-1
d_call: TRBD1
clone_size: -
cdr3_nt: TGTGCCAGCACGGACAGGAAAGGTAGCACCGGGGAGCTGTTTTTT
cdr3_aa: CASTDRKGSTGELFF

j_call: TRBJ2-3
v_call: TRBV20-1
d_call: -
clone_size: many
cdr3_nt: TGCAGTGCTAGCCGGCGGGATGTCGCAGATACGCAGTATTTT
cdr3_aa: CSASRRDVADTQYF

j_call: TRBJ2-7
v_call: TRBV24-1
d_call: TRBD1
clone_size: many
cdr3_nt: TGTGCCACCAGTGACCGGGACAGGGACGAGCAGTACTTC
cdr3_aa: CATSDRDRDEQYF

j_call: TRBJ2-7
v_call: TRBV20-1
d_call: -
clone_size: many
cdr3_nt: TGCAGTGCTAGTAATGGGGGGCCCGGTTTAGAGCAGTACTTC
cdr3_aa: CSASNGGPGLEQYF

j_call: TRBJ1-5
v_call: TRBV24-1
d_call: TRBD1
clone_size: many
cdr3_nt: TGTGCCACCAGTGAAGGACAGGGGCAACATCAGCCCCAGCATTTT
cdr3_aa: CATSEGQGQHQPQHF

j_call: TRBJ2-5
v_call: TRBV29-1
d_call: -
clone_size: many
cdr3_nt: TGCAGCGTCCGACCCTCCCAAGGGGAGACCCAGTACTTC
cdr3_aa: CSVRPSQGETQYF

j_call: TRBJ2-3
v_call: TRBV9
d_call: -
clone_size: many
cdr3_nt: TGTGCCAGCAGCGCTAGTCTTCCGGGGGCTTATACGCAGTATTTT
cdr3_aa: CASSASLPGAYTQYF

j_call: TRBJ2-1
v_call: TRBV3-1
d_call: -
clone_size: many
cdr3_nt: TGTGCCAGCAGCCAAGGTCCCGATTCCTACAATGAGCAGTTCTTC
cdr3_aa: CASSQGPDSYNEQFF

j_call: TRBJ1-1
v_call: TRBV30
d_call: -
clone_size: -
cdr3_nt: TGTGCCTGGAGCATCGACACGAACACTGAAGCTTTCTTT
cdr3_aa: CAWSIDTNTEAFF

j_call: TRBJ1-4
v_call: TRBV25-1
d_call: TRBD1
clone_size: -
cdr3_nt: TGTGCCAGCAGTGAATATATCCGAGACAGGGTTAATGAAAAACTGTTTTTT
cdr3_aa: CASSEYIRDRVNEKLFF

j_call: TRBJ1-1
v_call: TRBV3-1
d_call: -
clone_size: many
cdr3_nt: TGTGCCAGCAGCCAAGAAGGACACCGACAGACTGAAGCTTTCTTT
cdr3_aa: CASSQEGHRQTEAFF

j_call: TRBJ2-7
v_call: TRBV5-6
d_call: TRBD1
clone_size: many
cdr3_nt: TGTGCCAGCAGCCCTACTGGGACAGGGCTCGACGAGCAGTACTTC
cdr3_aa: CASSPTGTGLDEQYF

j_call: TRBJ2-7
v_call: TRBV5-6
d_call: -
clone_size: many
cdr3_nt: TGTGCCAGCAGCTCGTTAAGGGACGGTACCTACGAGCAGTACTTC
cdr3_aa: CASSSLRDGTYEQYF

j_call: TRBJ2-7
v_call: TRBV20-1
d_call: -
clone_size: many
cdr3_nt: TGCAGTGCTGAGTCCCGTATGGCTGCCCCTTACGAGCAGTACTTC
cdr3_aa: CSAESRMAAPYEQYF

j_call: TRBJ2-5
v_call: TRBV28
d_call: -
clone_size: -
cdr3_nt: TGTGCCAGCAGCCCCTACGTGTCCGACACCGGTCGGGAGACCCAGTACTTC
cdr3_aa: CASSPYVSDTGRETQYF

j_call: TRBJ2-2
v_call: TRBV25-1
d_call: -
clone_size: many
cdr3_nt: TGTGCCAGCAGTGACAGGAACACCGGGGAGCTGTTTTTT
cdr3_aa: CASSDRNTGELFF

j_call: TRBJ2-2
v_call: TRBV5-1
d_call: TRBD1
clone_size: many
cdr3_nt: TGCGCCAGCAGCCTCGGACAGGGCGGCACCGGGGAGCTGTTTTTT
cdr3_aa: CASSLGQGGTGELFF

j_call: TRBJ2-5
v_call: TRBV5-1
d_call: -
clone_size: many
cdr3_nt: TGCGCCAGCAGCTCAGGGTCGAGAGAGACCCAGTACTTC
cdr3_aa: CASSSGSRETQYF

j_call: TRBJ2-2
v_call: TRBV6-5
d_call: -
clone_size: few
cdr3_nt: TGTGCCAGCAGAAAACACGGGGAGCTGTTTTTT
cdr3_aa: CASRKHGELFF

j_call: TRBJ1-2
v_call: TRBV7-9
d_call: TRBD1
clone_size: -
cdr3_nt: TGTGCCAGCAGCCACCCGACAGGGGCTAACTATGGCTACACCTTC
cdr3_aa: CASSHPTGANYGYTF